These 30 T cell receptor beta chains originate from one sample sequenced in a study of shared clonotypes between healthy human individuals. Using immunoSEQ multiplex PCR, the repertoire was profiled, and TCRdb retains in-frame clones only, with some absent. Among under 200,000 clones, roughly 91% were seen once, and the ten largest hold around 0.067%. Sequencing was performed on naive CD4+ T cells sorted from blood. The subset was: CD45RA+ positively selected. The receptors here all came from a woman younger than 45 in good health.

The V gene is TRBV7-9, the J gene TRBJ2-5; TRBD1 aligns across 9 bases. CDR1 SEHNR and CDR2 FQNEAQ come from the germline V gene (reference sequence). Losses at the gene ends were 3 bases for V and 1 base for J; bases not matched to a gene: 12. This CDR3 region has 18 residues. In DNA form, the CDR3 reads TGTGCCAGCAGCTTCCCGATGGTCTGGACAGGGGTCCAAGAGACCCAGTACTTC. Translated, it gives CASSFPMVWTGVQETQYF.

The rearrangement uses TRBV6-5 and TRBJ2-7, with no clear D. The CDR3 is 14 amino acids. Germline CDR1 and CDR2: MNHEY and SVGAGI. V was pared by 8 bases and J by 2 bases, with 16 bases between. CDR3 sequence (DNA): TGTGCCAGCCGTATAGATCCAGGAACCTACGAGCAGTACTTC. Translation gives CASRIDPGTYEQYF.

Notes on this clone: A read error may produce the germline difference seen at one junction end. The gene calls are TRBV18 and TRBJ2-6; D not resolved. The germline V gene has CDR1 KGHSH and CDR2 LQKENI. The CDR3 is 15 amino acids. CDR3 sequence: CASSYDTKSGQRPDF. CDR3 nucleotide sequence: TGTGCCAGCTCATATGATACAAAGTCGGGCCAACGTCCTGACTTC.

The chain has TRBV19 and TRBJ2-1, with 16 positions matching TRBD2. The CDR3 runs to 18 residues. V was pared by 4 bases and J by 8 bases, with 11 bases of the junction left unmatched. Germline CDR1 is LNHDA and CDR2 is SQIVND (reference sequence). CDR3 DNA: TGTGCCAGTAGTAGGGGACTAGCGGGAGGGTTTGTGAGGGATGAGCAGTTCTTC. Protein product: CASSRGLAGGFVRDEQFF.

This rearrangement joins TRBV4-1 to TRBJ2-5, with 10 bases fitting TRBD2. The DNA matches TRBJ2-7 better at its end, which makes the J call doubtful. The CDR3 runs to 15 residues. Germline V lookup: CDR1 MGHRA, CDR2 YSYEKL. CDR3 nucleotide sequence: TGCGCCAGCAGCCGCGGACTAGCGGATCCCTACGAGCAGTACTTC. This sequence encodes CASSRGLADPYEQYF.

The J gene is TRBJ2-5, the V gene TRBV29-1, with D tentatively TRBD1 (6 bases). V lost 6 bases to trimming and J lost 1 base, with 9 bases between them. The CDR3 consists of 12 residues. CDR1 and CDR2 (germline): SQVTM, ANQGSEA. CDR3 protein: CSVQTGQETQYF. In nucleotides, the CDR3 is TGCAGCGTCCAGACAGGCCAAGAGACCCAGTACTTC. The whole variable domain, remainder taken from reference TRBV29-1 and TRBJ2-5, is SAVISQKPSRDICQRGTSLTIQCQVDSQVTMMFWYRQQPGQSLTLIATANQGSEATYESGFVIDKFPISRPNLTFSTLTVSNMSPEDSSIYLCSVQTGQETQYFGPGTRLLVL.

The chain recombines TRBV9 with TRBJ2-5; weak D call: TRBD1 (6 bases). The DNA end favors TRBJ2-7, so the J call may be wrong. This CDR3 contains 16 residues. The germline gives CDR1 SGDLS, CDR2 YYNGEE. The CDR3 protein is CASSVVRGFSSYEQYF. The CDR3 DNA is TGTGCCAGCAGCGTAGTCAGGGGCTTTAGCTCCTACGAGCAGTACTTC.

This clone was detected only once. The chain carries TRBV19 and TRBJ1-1, with D possibly being TRBD1 (5 bases). The length of the CDR3 is 14 residues. Germline-derived CDR1 and CDR2 are LNHDA and SQIVND (reference sequence). V was pared by 7 bases and J by 5 bases, with 17 bases between. The CDR3 protein is CASTSGRGGTEAFF. The CDR3 region has the DNA TGTGCCAGTACCAGTGGGAGGGGAGGTACTGAAGCTTTCTTT.

V is TRBV7-6 and J is TRBJ1-1; 7 bases map to TRBD1. CDR1 is SGHVS and CDR2 is FNYEAQ in the germline V gene. The CDR3 has 17 residues. Trimming took 1 base from V and 4 from J; bases not matched to a gene: 12. For the CDR3, the DNA is TGTGCCAGCAGCTTAGGCGGTAGGGGGCTCGGGGGCACTGAAGCTTTCTTT. Residues: CASSLGGRGLGGTEAFF.

This clone has only one observation. The rearrangement links TRBV6-6 to TRBJ2-7; the D is unclear. This CDR3 has 14 amino acids. Trimming removed 2 bases from V and 3 bases from J, with 11 bases in between. Germline lookup yields CDR1 MNHNY and CDR2 SVGAGI (reference sequence). The CDR3 loop reads CASSYGPANYEQYF. For the CDR3, the DNA is TGTGCCAGCAGTTACGGTCCAGCCAACTACGAGCAGTACTTC.

The V and J genes are TRBV29-1 and TRBJ1-4; no reliable D call. This CDR3 has 11 amino acids. Per germline, CDR1 SQVTM and CDR2 ANQGSEA. The V and J ends lost 4 bases and 3 bases respectively, with 3 bases between them. The CDR3: CSVASNEKLFF. In DNA form, the CDR3 reads TGCAGCGTTGCTTCTAATGAAAAACTGTTTTTT.

The chain combines TRBV7-2 with TRBJ2-5; no clear D gene. The better agreement between TRBJ2-7 and the DNA end casts doubt on the J call. Germline-derived CDR1 and CDR2 are SGHTA and FQGNSA. The length of the CDR3 is 11 residues. The CDR3 sequence: CASSLAHEQYF. Here the CDR3 DNA reads TGTGCCAGCAGCTTAGCCCACGAGCAGTACTTC.

The chain combines TRBV5-1 with TRBJ2-5; TRBD2 aligns across 8 bases. The tail of the sequence fits TRBJ2-7 better, so the J call may be wrong. Germline V CDR1 and CDR2: SGHRS, YFSETQ. CDR3 length: 15 residues. The CDR3: CASSPGLAPRVEQYF. CDR3 nucleotide sequence: TGCGCCAGCAGCCCCGGACTAGCCCCTCGGGTCGAGCAGTACTTC.

This CDR3 reads CASSLADTQYF. The CDR3 bases are TGCGCCAGCAGCTTGGCAGATACGCAGTATTTT. The chain combines TRBV5-1 with TRBJ2-3; D remains ambiguous. CDR1 and CDR2 from the germline V gene are SGHRS and YFSETQ. CDR3 size: 11 residues. V was pared by 0 bases and J by 4 bases, with 0 bases between. The entire variable domain, with the rest obtained from reference TRBV5-1 and TRBJ2-3, is as follows: KAGVTQTPRYLIKTRGQQVTLSCSPISGHRSVSWYQQTPGQGLQFLFEYFSETQRNKGNFPGRFSGRQFSNSRSEMNVSTLELGDSALYLCASSLADTQYFGPGTRLTVL.

The chain joins TRBV18 to TRBJ2-7; 11 positions match TRBD2. The CDR3 contains 17 residues. V was clipped by 4 bases and J by 4 bases; unmatched bases: 12. Germline V gives CDR1 KGHSH, CDR2 LQKENI. CDR3 bases: TGTGCCAGCTCACAGAATCTAGCGGGAGGATCTAGGTACGAGCAGTACTTC. Protein: CASSQNLAGGSRYEQYF.

J is TRBJ2-7 and V is TRBV27; 13 bases fit TRBD2. V lost 6 bases to trimming and J lost 4 bases; unmatched junction nucleotides: 3. Germline CDR1 MNHEY, CDR2 SMNVEV (reference sequence). The length of the CDR3 is 14 residues. Written as DNA, the CDR3 is TGTGCCAGCAGCCCACTAGCGGGAGGGTACGAGCAGTACTTC. It is translated as CASSPLAGGYEQYF.

This sequence joins TRBV28 and TRBJ1-4; D remains unclear. This CDR3 is built from 14 residues. Germline V CDR1 and CDR2: MDHEN, SYDVKM. V lost 6 bases and J 3 bases, leaving 11 bases between the germline ends. CDR3 nucleotide sequence: TGTGCCAGCAGAAGCGCTTTTGCTAATGAAAAACTGTTTTTT. It encodes CASRSAFANEKLFF.

The chain links TRBV5-1 to TRBJ2-5; tentatively, D is TRBD2 (6 bases). The CDR3 runs to 15 residues. V dropped 4 bases and J dropped 0 bases, with 13 bases sitting between them. Per the germline V gene, CDR1 is SGHRS and CDR2 is YFSETQ. In DNA, the CDR3 is TGCGCCAGCAGCCGACTAGGGGAGAACCAAGAGACCCAGTACTTC. Its translation is CASSRLGENQETQYF.

This chain joins TRBV11-3 and TRBJ2-6; D gene uncertain. This CDR3 is 19 amino acids long. Germline V gene lookup returns CDR1 SGHNT and CDR2 YENEEA. The V end was cut by 4 bases, the J end by 5 bases, with 24 bases between. DNA for the CDR3: TGTGCCAGCAGCTATATTCCCAGAGACGAACAAAGTCGGGCCAACGTCCTGACTTTC. This translates into CASSYIPRDEQSRANVLTF.

The chain employs TRBV29-1 and TRBJ2-5, with a possible D match to TRBD2 (5 bases). Germline V gene data show CDR1 as SQVTM and CDR2 as ANQGSEA. The V gene lost 7 bases and the J gene lost 0 bases, with 9 bases spanning the gap. This CDR3 is built from 12 residues. CDR3 sequence (DNA): TGCAGCGCCACTAGGAACCAAGAGACCCAGTACTTC. Residues: CSATRNQETQYF.

The chain uses TRBV11-3 and TRBJ2-1, with 8 bases identical to TRBD2. In germline, CDR1 is SGHNT, CDR2 YENEEA. V lost 3 bases to trimming and J lost 10 bases; unmatched junction nucleotides: 5. This CDR3 region has 13 residues. In DNA, the CDR3 is TGTGCCAGCAGCTTCTGGCGGGAGGACGAGCAGTTCTTC. Residues: CASSFWREDEQFF. Filled out from reference TRBV11-3 and TRBJ2-1, the complete variable domain reads EAGVVQSPRYKIIEKKQPVAFWCNPISGHNTLYWYLQNLGQGPELLIRYENEEAVDDSQLPKDRFSAERLKGVDSTLKIQPAELGDSAVYLCASSFWREDEQFFGPGTRLTVL.

This clone was counted a single time. This chain joins TRBV5-8 and TRBJ1-1, with D possibly matching TRBD1 (6 bases). CDR1 SGHTS and CDR2 YDEGEE come from the germline V gene. V dropped 3 bases and J dropped 4 bases, with 13 bases sitting between them. The CDR3 sequence is 14 residues long. CDR3 in DNA: TGTGCCAGCAGCTGGATGGACAGATCCACTGAAGCTTTCTTT. Its protein is CASSWMDRSTEAFF.

The V call is TRBV19, the J call TRBJ1-3; no clear D. The V end lost 3 bases, the J end lost 0 bases, and 9 bases lay between the germline ends. Germline CDR1 LNHDA, CDR2 SQIVND (reference sequence). The CDR3 has 15 amino acids. DNA of the CDR3: TGTGCCAGTAGTATTGGGGAATACTCTGGAAACACCATATATTTT. Translating gives CASSIGEYSGNTIYF.

The chain joins TRBV27 to TRBJ1-2; no definite D call. The CDR3 contains 11 residues. V was pared by 6 bases and J by 4 bases, with 6 bases between. Germline V gene lookup returns CDR1 MNHEY and CDR2 SMNVEV (reference sequence). The CDR3 DNA reads TGTGCCAGCAGCCACGGCTATGGCTACACCTTC. Amino acids: CASSHGYGYTF.

The sample holds one count of this clone. V and J are TRBV7-9 and TRBJ1-4; TRBD1 matches 7 bases. Germline CDR1 SEHNR, CDR2 FQNEAQ (reference sequence). V shed 2 bases, J shed 0 bases, and the junction held 9 bases outside the gene matches. CDR3 length equals 18 residues. The CDR3 nucleotides are TGTGCCAGCAGCTTATCCAGGACAGGATACTCAACTAATGAAAAACTGTTTTTT. It yields the protein CASSLSRTGYSTNEKLFF.

The chain has TRBV4-1 and TRBJ2-3, with 8 bases identical to TRBD2. The germline gives CDR1 MGHRA, CDR2 YSYEKL. The CDR3 extends over 15 amino acids. Losses at the gene ends were 2 bases for V and 6 bases for J; bases not matched to a gene: 7. The CDR3, as DNA: TGCGCCAGCAGCCAACTGGGACTAGGTGGCGATACGCAGTATTTT. Translation: CASSQLGLGGDTQYF.

The chain is built from TRBV18 and TRBJ2-7; weak D call: TRBD2 (5 bases). The CDR3 has 12 residues. CDR1 KGHSH and CDR2 LQKENI come from the germline V gene. Trimming removed 4 bases from V and 9 bases from J, with 13 bases in between. The DNA of the CDR3 is TGTGCCAGCTCACGCCCGGACGAGGGGCAGTACTTC. As protein: CASSRPDEGQYF.

CDR3 amino acids: CASSSIDPSYEQYF. CDR3 sequence (DNA): TGCGCCAGCAGTTCTATCGACCCCTCTTACGAGCAGTACTTC. This rearrangement joins TRBV5-1 to TRBJ2-7; D is ambiguous. The germline V gene encodes CDR1 SGHRS and CDR2 YFSETQ. The germline V and J ends were trimmed by 5 bases and 4 bases, with 16 bases remaining between them. CDR3 length equals 14 residues.

The chain links TRBV14 to TRBJ1-2; tentatively, D is TRBD1 (5 bases). Trimming left V 5 bases short and J 7 bases short, with 23 bases between. CDR1 is SGHDN and CDR2 is FVKESK in the germline V gene. CDR3 size: 16 residues. The CDR3 nucleotides are TGTGCCAGCAGCAGTGGAGGGGAGGGTTCGAGATTTGGCTACACCTTC. Amino acid sequence: CASSSGGEGSRFGYTF.

The genes are TRBV23-1 and TRBJ1-1, with D tentatively TRBD1 (6 bases). TRBV23-1 is sorted into the ORF group, with uncertain function. The CDR3 runs 11 residues. V dropped 6 bases and J dropped 10 bases, with 12 bases sitting between them. The CDR3 DNA follows: TGCGCCAGCAGATTGGTCAGGGGAGCTTTCTTT. It encodes CASRLVRGAFF.